One sample yielded the 26 T cell receptor beta chains listed below, sequenced in a study of beta chain features in type 1 diabetes. TCRB transcripts that were expressed got sequenced, as all of the isolated RNA had been reverse transcribed. Sequenced by immunoSEQ multiplex PCR; TCRdb stores in-frame clones only, minus some. The sample includes 330,000 or so clones, about 14% seen only once; the top ten take 6.7%. Sequenced: central memory CD4+ T cells from blood. All receptors come from a man under 40 in good health.

Concerning this clone: The sample contains more than one DNA sequence encoding this CDR3. The chain couples TRBV7-9 to TRBJ1-2, with D possibly matching TRBD1 (5 bases). Germline CDR1 and CDR2: SEHNR and FQNEAQ (reference sequence). Trimming stripped 2 bases from V and 3 bases from J, with 7 bases between. The CDR3 sequence is 13 residues long. The CDR3 here is CASSLQGDYGYTF. The CDR3, as DNA: TGTGCCAGCAGCTTACAGGGTGACTATGGCTACACCTTC. The full variable domain, completed using reference TRBV7-9 and TRBJ1-2, is DTGVSQNPRHKITKRGQNVTFRCDPISEHNRLYWYRQTLGQGPEFLTYFQNEAQLEKSRLLSDRFSAERPKGSFSTLEIQRTEQGDSAMYLCASSLQGDYGYTFGSGTRLTVV.

In the case of this clone: A far larger clone is only one base removed, so a read error is likely. V is TRBV18 and J is TRBJ1-2; 8 nucleotides agree with TRBD1. Germline loops: CDR1 KGHSH, CDR2 LQKENI. The CDR3 consists of 13 residues. The DNA of the CDR3 is TGTCCCAGCTCACCCGACAGGGGCGGAGGCTACACCTTC. Encoded protein: CPSSPDRGGGYTF.

This clone was observed a few times. At the DNA level, this CDR3 is encoded by other sequences in the same sample as well. This sequence joins TRBV18 and TRBJ1-2; no reliable D call. Germline V gives CDR1 KGHSH, CDR2 LQKENI. The V and J ends lost 0 bases and 5 bases respectively, with 7 bases between them. The length of the CDR3 is 13 residues. CDR3 nucleotide sequence: TGTGCCAGCTCACCACCGGGCTCGTATGGCTACACCTTC. Translating it yields CASSPPGSYGYTF.

The CDR3 sequence: CASSAKYGRGNEKLFF. CDR3 bases: TGCGCCAGCAGCGCCAAATACGGCAGGGGAAATGAAAAACTGTTTTTT. This chain joins TRBV5-1 and TRBJ1-4, with TRBD1 as a possible D gene (6 bases). This CDR3 comprises 16 residues. Trimming took off 4 bases at V and 5 bases at J, with 18 bases between the two ends. CDR1 and CDR2 from the germline V gene are SGHRS and YFSETQ.

The CDR3 DNA follows: TGTGCCAGCAGCGCGGGGACTAGCGGGCCTACGCAGTATTTT. It translates to CASSAGTSGPTQYF. The rearrangement joins TRBV7-2 to TRBJ2-3, with 12 bases matching TRBD2. With 5 bases clipped from V and 8 bases from J, the junction kept 5 bases outside the gene matches. CDR1 is SGHTA, CDR2 FQGNSA, per germline. This CDR3 has 14 amino acids. Variable domain in full (rest from reference TRBV7-2 and TRBJ2-3): GAGVSQSPSNKVTEKGKDVELRCDPISGHTALYWYRQSLGQGLEFLIYFQGNSAPDKSGLPSDRFSAERTGGSVSTLTIQRTQQEDSAVYLCASSAGTSGPTQYFGPGTRLTVL.

The chain joins TRBV11-3 to TRBJ1-1; D unclear. The CDR3 is made up of 15 amino acids. CDR1 is SGHNT and CDR2 is YENEEA in the germline V gene. V dropped 1 base and J dropped 2 bases, with 11 bases sitting between them. The chain's CDR3 is CASSLVFGSNTEAFF. CDR3 in DNA: TGTGCCAGCAGCTTAGTATTTGGGAGTAACACTGAAGCTTTCTTT.

This clone was found a few times. The chain carries TRBV7-2 and TRBJ1-3; no clear D. The CDR3 covers 15 residues. Germline CDR1 and CDR2: SGHTA and FQGNSA. Trimming pared 0 bases from V and 4 bases from J, leaving 10 bases between. The CDR3 spells CASSLAPPPGNTIYF. DNA for the CDR3: TGTGCCAGCAGCTTAGCACCTCCCCCAGGAAACACCATATATTTT. Supplemented by reference TRBV7-2 and TRBJ1-3, the full variable domain reads GAGVSQSPSNKVTEKGKDVELRCDPISGHTALYWYRQSLGQGLEFLIYFQGNSAPDKSGLPSDRFSAERTGGSVSTLTIQRTQQEDSAVYLCASSLAPPPGNTIYFGEGSWLTVV.

This clone turned up a few times. The V call is TRBV7-2, the J call TRBJ2-7; 12 positions agree with TRBD2. CDR1 and CDR2 from the germline V gene are SGHTA and FQGNSA. The CDR3 length is 14 residues. The J segment lost 7 bases and the V segment lost 6 bases, leaving 7 bases of the junction unmatched. CDR3 region: CASSLRTSGAEQYF. In nucleotides, the CDR3 is TGTGCCAGCAGTCTTCGGACTAGCGGGGCGGAGCAGTACTTC.

The chain combines TRBV7-2 with TRBJ2-5, with TRBD2 identical over 8 bases. Germline CDR1 is SGHTA and CDR2 is FQGNSA. J lost 5 bases, V lost 7 bases, and 12 bases had no gene match. CDR3 length equals 15 residues. The CDR3 region has the DNA TGTGCCAGCAACCGGAGGGCGGGGGGAGGCGAGACCCAGTACTTC. It specifies CASNRRAGGGETQYF.

In its sample, this clone was seen a few times. The rearrangement joins TRBV30 to TRBJ2-1; D ambiguous. Between the trimmed V and J ends, which lost 2 bases and 3 bases, there was a span of 8 bases. CDR3 length: 13 residues. Germline CDR1 GTSNPN, CDR2 SVGIG (reference sequence). CDR3 protein: CAWSLKLYNEQFF. CDR3 bases: TGTGCCTGGAGTCTCAAGCTCTACAATGAGCAGTTCTTC.

This clone was observed many times. The CDR3 coding sequence is TGTGCCAGCTCCCCTAAAGCGGGAGCGGCAGATACGCAGTATTTT. The encoded protein is CASSPKAGAADTQYF. The rearrangement uses TRBV18 and TRBJ2-3, with 8 nucleotides matching TRBD2. The V gene end was trimmed by 6 bases and the J gene end by 4 bases; junction bases not matched to a gene: 9. CDR1 and CDR2 (germline): KGHSH, LQKENI. This CDR3 spans 15 amino acids.

This sequence joins TRBV7-2 and TRBJ2-5; 8 positions agree with TRBD1. The V and J ends lost 5 bases and 4 bases, in that order; junction bases with no gene match: 9. The germline V gene encodes CDR1 SGHTA and CDR2 FQGNSA. The length of the CDR3 is 15 residues. The CDR3 region has the DNA TGTGCCAGCAGCCTACAGACAGGGGCCGGAGAGACCCAGTACTTC. It specifies CASSLQTGAGETQYF.

This clone has ten or more counts. V is TRBV5-1 and J is TRBJ1-1; D unclear. Germline loops: CDR1 SGHRS, CDR2 YFSETQ. This CDR3 contains 14 residues. V was cut by 2 bases and J by 0 bases, with 8 bases left in between. The CDR3 region has the DNA TGCGCCAGCAGCTTTGCCGGACTGAACACTGAAGCTTTCTTT. It encodes CASSFAGLNTEAFF.

The rearrangement links TRBV19 to TRBJ1-1; no reliable D call. V shed 3 bases and J shed 7 bases, with 24 bases lying between them. The CDR3 sequence is 17 residues long. Germline values: CDR1 LNHDA, CDR2 SQIVND (reference sequence). CDR3 DNA: TGTGCCAGTAGTATCATTCCCCTACCCGGCAGCGTGGTTGAAGCTTTCTTT. Protein product: CASSIIPLPGSVVEAFF.

This clone showed up just a few times. The genes are TRBV4-3 and TRBJ2-3; D may match TRBD1 or TRBD2 (5 bases each). The V gene's germline CDR1 is LGHNA and CDR2 YSLEER. This CDR3 comprises 17 residues. The V end was cut by 0 bases, the J end by 7 bases, with 20 bases between. The CDR3 nucleotides read TGCGCCAGCAGCCAAGACTGGTTTGGGACGAGGGTGAATACGCAGTATTTT. Protein: CASSQDWFGTRVNTQYF.

This clone turned up a few times. This chain uses TRBV6-5 with TRBJ2-1; 7 nucleotides match TRBD2. This CDR3 has 12 residues. The ends lost 5 bases at V and 12 bases at J; junction bases unmatched: 7. CDR1 and CDR2 from the germline V gene are MNHEY and SVGAGI. CDR3 region: CASSRGESGQFF. For the CDR3, the DNA is TGTGCCAGCAGTCGGGGGGAATCGGGGCAGTTCTTC.

This clone has a handful of counts. The chain has TRBV18 and TRBJ1-1, with D unresolved. This CDR3 is 14 amino acids long. CDR1 and CDR2 (germline): KGHSH, LQKENI. Deletions cut 3 bases from V and 0 bases from J, with 8 bases between. For the CDR3, the DNA is TGTGCCAGCTCACCGCAAGAGCTGAACACTGAAGCTTTCTTT. Translated: CASSPQELNTEAFF.

This clone came up many times. This chain links TRBV19 with TRBJ2-7; 10 positions match TRBD2. V lost 5 bases, J lost 6 bases, and 4 bases stayed unmatched. The length of the CDR3 is 13 residues. Germline CDR1 LNHDA, CDR2 SQIVND (reference sequence). In nucleotides, the CDR3 is TGTGCCAGTAGTCCTAGCGGGAGAGGCGAGCAGTACGTC. Its protein product is CASSPSGRGEQYV.

This clone occurred a few times. The J gene is TRBJ2-5, the V gene TRBV7-3, with D unclear. Per germline, CDR1 SGHTA and CDR2 FQGTGA. Trimming stripped 3 bases from V and 2 bases from J, with 13 bases between. CDR3 length: 15 amino acids. The CDR3 loop is CASSFLSGRQETQYF. In nucleotides, the CDR3 is TGTGCCAGCAGCTTCTTGTCGGGCCGACAAGAGACCCAGTACTTC.

This clone was picked up many times. The genes are TRBV7-9 and TRBJ2-1; weak D call: TRBD1 (6 bases). Germline V CDR1 and CDR2: SEHNR, FQNEAQ (reference sequence). This CDR3 is built from 13 residues. V lost 1 base to trimming and J lost 8 bases, with 9 bases between them. The CDR3 region is CASSLEQGYEQFF. CDR3 nucleotide sequence: TGTGCCAGCAGCTTAGAGCAGGGGTATGAGCAGTTCTTC. The full variable domain, its missing parts supplied by reference TRBV7-9 and TRBJ2-1, is DTGVSQNPRHKITKRGQNVTFRCDPISEHNRLYWYRQTLGQGPEFLTYFQNEAQLEKSRLLSDRFSAERPKGSFSTLEIQRTEQGDSAMYLCASSLEQGYEQFFGPGTRLTVL.

The chain combines TRBV27 with TRBJ2-5, with a tentative D call TRBD2 (5 bases). The CDR3 has 14 amino acids. Trimming cost V 5 bases and J 5 bases, with 15 bases left between them. Germline loops: CDR1 MNHEY, CDR2 SMNVEV (reference sequence). CDR3 nucleotide sequence: TGTGCCAGCAGTACTATGGGGAGTGTCGAGACCCAGTACTTC. Residues: CASSTMGSVETQYF.

The chain has TRBV19 and TRBJ2-1; 8 nucleotides match TRBD2. Looked up from germline, CDR1 is LNHDA and CDR2 is SQIVND (reference sequence). After removal of 6 bases from V and 9 bases from J, the junction contained 16 bases not matched to a gene. The CDR3 runs 16 residues. CDR3 loop: CASSPPKVLAGSEQFF. The CDR3 nucleotides read TGTGCCAGTAGCCCCCCGAAGGTCCTAGCGGGCAGTGAGCAGTTCTTC.

This clone has just a few counts. The CDR3 protein is CAWRRYPQDEQFF. CDR3 DNA: TGTGCCTGGAGGAGGTATCCGCAAGATGAGCAGTTCTTC. The chain combines TRBV30 with TRBJ2-1; no firm D call. The germline V and J ends were trimmed by 3 bases and 8 bases, with 14 bases remaining between them. Germline V gene sequence: CDR1 GTSNPN, CDR2 SVGIG (reference sequence). The CDR3 runs 13 residues. The complete variable domain, with remaining parts taken from reference TRBV30 and TRBJ2-1, reads SQTIHQWPATLVQPVGSPLSLECTVEGTSNPNLYWYRQAAGRGLQLLFYSVGIGQISSEVPQNLSASRPQDRQFILSSKKLLLSDSGFYLCAWRRYPQDEQFFGPGTRLTVL.

This chain links TRBV19 with TRBJ2-3; D tentatively reads TRBD1 or TRBD2 (6 bases each). The V end was cut by 4 bases, the J end by 1 base, with 21 bases between. This CDR3 is built from 18 residues. Germline V gene sequence: CDR1 LNHDA, CDR2 SQIVND (reference sequence). CDR3 loop: CASSKSLQGGGGTDTQYF. DNA of the CDR3: TGTGCCAGTAGTAAATCCCTACAGGGAGGTGGGGGCACAGATACGCAGTATTTT. The full variable domain, with the rest looked up from reference TRBV19 and TRBJ2-3, is DGGITQSPKYLFRKEGQNVTLSCEQNLNHDAMYWYRQDPGQGLRLIYYSQIVNDFQKGDIAEGYSVSREKKESFPLTVTSAQKNPTAFYLCASSKSLQGGGGTDTQYFGPGTRLTVL.

This clone was picked up a small number of times. The rearrangement joins TRBV7-9 to TRBJ1-6; D is unclear. Germline CDR1 reads SEHNR; CDR2 reads FQNEAQ (reference sequence). CDR3 length: 14 amino acids. V was trimmed by 5 bases and J by 8 bases, leaving 13 bases between them. The CDR3 DNA reads TGTGCCAGCAGCCTTCTCCTTGGGGATTCACCCCTCCACTTT. Its translation: CASSLLLGDSPLHF.

A few counts support this clone. The genes are TRBV11-2 and TRBJ2-7; D is perhaps TRBD2 (6 bases). CDR1 and CDR2 from the germline V gene are SGHAT and FQNNGV. This CDR3 has 16 residues. V gave up 3 bases and J gave up 1 base, with 16 bases separating them. The CDR3 loop reads CASSLVWASDSYEQYV. For the CDR3, the DNA is TGTGCCAGCAGCTTGGTTTGGGCTAGCGATTCCTACGAGCAGTACGTC.